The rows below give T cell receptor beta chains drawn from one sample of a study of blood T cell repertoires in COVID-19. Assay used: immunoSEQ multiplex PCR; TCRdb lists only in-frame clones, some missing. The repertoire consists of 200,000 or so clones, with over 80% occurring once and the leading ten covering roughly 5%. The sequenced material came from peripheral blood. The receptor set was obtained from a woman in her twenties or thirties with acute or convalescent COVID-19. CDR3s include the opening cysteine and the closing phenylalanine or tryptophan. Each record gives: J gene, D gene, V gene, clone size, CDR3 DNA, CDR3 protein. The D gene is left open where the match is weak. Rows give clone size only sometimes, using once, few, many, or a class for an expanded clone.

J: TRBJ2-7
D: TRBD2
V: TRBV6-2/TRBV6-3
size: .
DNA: TGTGCCAGCACCCCTAGCGGCTACTACGGAGAGCAGTACTTC
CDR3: CASTPSGYYGEQYF

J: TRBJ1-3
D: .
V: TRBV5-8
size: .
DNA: TGTGCCAGCAGCTTGGCCCTATGGACAGCTGGAAACACCATATATTTT
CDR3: CASSLALWTAGNTIYF

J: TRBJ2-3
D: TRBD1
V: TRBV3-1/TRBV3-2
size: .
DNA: TGTGCCAGCAGCCGAAGACAGGGGGCAACAGATACGCAGTATTTT
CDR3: CASSRRQGATDTQYF

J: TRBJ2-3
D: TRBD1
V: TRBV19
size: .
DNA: TGTGCCAGTAGGCAACAGGGGGCTACAGATACGCAGTATTTT
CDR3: CASRQQGATDTQYF

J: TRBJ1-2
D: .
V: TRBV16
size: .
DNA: TGTGCCAGCAGCCAATCAATGCCAGGTTATGGCTACACCTTC
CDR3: CASSQSMPGYGYTF

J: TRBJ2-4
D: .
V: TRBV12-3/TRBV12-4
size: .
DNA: TGTGCCAGCCAAACCAAAAACATTCAGTACTTC
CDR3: CASQTKNIQYF

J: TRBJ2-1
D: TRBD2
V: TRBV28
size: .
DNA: TGTGCCAGCAGTTTGTCACTAGCGGGGGAAAGCTCCTACAATGAGCAGTTCTTC
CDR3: CASSLSLAGESSYNEQFF

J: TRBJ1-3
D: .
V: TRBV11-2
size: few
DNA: TGTGCCAGCAGCTTAGATATGGGAAACACCATATATTTT
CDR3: CASSLDMGNTIYF

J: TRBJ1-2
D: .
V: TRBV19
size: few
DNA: TGTGCCAGTAGTATGGAATCGGGGTATTCTAACTATGGCTACACCTTC
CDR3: CASSMESGYSNYGYTF

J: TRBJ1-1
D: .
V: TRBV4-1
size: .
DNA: TGCGCCAGCAGCCAAGAGTGGCAGGCGAACACTGAAGCTTTCTTT
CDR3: CASSQEWQANTEAFF

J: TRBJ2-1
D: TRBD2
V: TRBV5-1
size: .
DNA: TGCGCCAGCAGTACGGGGACTAGCGGGAGGTCGGGTGAGCAGTTCTTC
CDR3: CASSTGTSGRSGEQFF

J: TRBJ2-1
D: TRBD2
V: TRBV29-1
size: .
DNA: TGCAGCGTTGAAGGACTAGCGGGGGAGACAATGAAGCAGTTCTTC
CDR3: CSVEGLAGETMKQFF

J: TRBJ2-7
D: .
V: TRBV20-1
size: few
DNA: TGCAGTGCTAGAAGCCGGGACACCCCGTACTTC
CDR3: CSARSRDTPYF

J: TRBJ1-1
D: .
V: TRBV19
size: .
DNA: TGTGCCACTTGTAGCCGTCACCCCCAGACCAACACTGAAGCTTTCTTT
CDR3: CATCSRHPQTNTEAFF

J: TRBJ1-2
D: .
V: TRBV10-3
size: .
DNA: TGTGCCATCAGTGGCGCCCCGGGGAACTATGGCTACACCTTC
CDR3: CAISGAPGNYGYTF

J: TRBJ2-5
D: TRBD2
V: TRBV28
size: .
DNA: TGTGCCAGCAGTCCGGGACTAGCGGGGGCCGGGGAGACCCAGTACTTC
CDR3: CASSPGLAGAGETQYF

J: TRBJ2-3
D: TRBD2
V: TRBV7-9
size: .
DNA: TGTGCCAGCAGCTTAGGAGGGAGGGGCACAGATACGCAGTATTTT
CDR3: CASSLGGRGTDTQYF

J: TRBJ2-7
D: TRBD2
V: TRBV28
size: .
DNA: TGTGCCAGCAGTTTACCGACTAGCGGGAGCCCAAGAATCGACTACGAGCAGTACTTC
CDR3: CASSLPTSGSPRIDYEQYF

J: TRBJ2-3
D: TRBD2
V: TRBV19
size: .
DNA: TGTGCCAGTAGTACATCCTTTAGCGGGAGGGCCCGTAGTTCAACAGATACGCAGTATTTT
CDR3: CASSTSFSGRARSSTDTQYF

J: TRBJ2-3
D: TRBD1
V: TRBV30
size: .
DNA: TGTGCCTGCCGGGACAGGAGGGATACGCAGTATTTT
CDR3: CACRDRRDTQYF

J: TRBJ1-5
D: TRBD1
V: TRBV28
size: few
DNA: TGTGCCAGCAGAGACAGGGGATTAGGTCAGCCCCAGCATTTT
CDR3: CASRDRGLGQPQHF

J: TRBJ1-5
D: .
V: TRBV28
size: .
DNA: TGTGCCAGCAGTTTAGCGGGGGCTTATCAGCCCCAGCATTTT
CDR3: CASSLAGAYQPQHF

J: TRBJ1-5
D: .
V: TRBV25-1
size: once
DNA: TGTGCCAGTGGGGGGGATGGCAATCAGCCCCAGCATTTT
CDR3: CASGGDGNQPQHF

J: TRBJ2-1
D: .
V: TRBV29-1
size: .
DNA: TGCAGCGCCTCGCGGAGGGGTGATTTTGCTGAGCAGTTCTTC
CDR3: CSASRRGDFAEQFF

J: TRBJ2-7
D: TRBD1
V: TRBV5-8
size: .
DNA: TGTGCCAGCAGCTTGGTCCGGGACAGGACCTACGAGCAGTACTTC
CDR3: CASSLVRDRTYEQYF

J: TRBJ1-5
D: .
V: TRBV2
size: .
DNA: TGTGCCAGCAGGGAATCACTGATCTATCAGCCCCAGCATTTT
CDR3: CASRESLIYQPQHF

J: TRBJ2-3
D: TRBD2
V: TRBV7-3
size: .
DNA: TGTGCCAGCAGCTTAGGGACCGGGACTAGGGGCACAGATACGCAGTATTTT
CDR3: CASSLGTGTRGTDTQYF

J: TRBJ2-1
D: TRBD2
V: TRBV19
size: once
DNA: TGTGCCAGTAGTATACAATCCGGGTCGGGGGGCAATGAGCAGTTCTTC
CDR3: CASSIQSGSGGNEQFF

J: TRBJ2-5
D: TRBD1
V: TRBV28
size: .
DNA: TGTGCCAGCAGTGGTGACAGGGGAAGGGCTTACCAAGAGACCCAGTACTTC
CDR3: CASSGDRGRAYQETQYF